The 18 T cell receptor beta chains in this list originate from one sample, sequenced in a study of T cell repertoires in cytomegalovirus infection. Each CDR3 protein is one row after TCRdb ran MiXCR on the reads. This sample has 200,000 to 250,000 distinct CDR3 sequences, with roughly 22% found just once. The source material was CD8+ T cells from PBMCs. The origin of the receptors is a human donor in good health (CMV status not recorded). Some clones in this sample may be carry-over from other donors' samples.

This clonotype has a handful of counts. CDR3 in amino acids: CASTTGGEAFF. The CDR3 DNA is TGCGCCAGCACTACGGGGGGGGAAGCTTTCTTT. The chain recombines TRBV10-2 with TRBJ1-1; the D gene is possibly TRBD1 (5 bases). CDR1 WSHSY and CDR2 SAAADI come from the germline V gene. Trimming removed 7 bases from V and 8 bases from J, with 11 bases in between. The CDR3 runs 11 residues.

This clonotype was detected once. This chain joins TRBV29-1 and TRBJ2-4; D assignment may be TRBD1 or TRBD2 (5 bases each). The CDR3 runs 13 residues. V was clipped by 6 bases and J by 2 bases, with 11 bases between them. Per germline, CDR1 SQVTM and CDR2 ANQGSEA. CDR3: CSVFGGPKNIQYF. For the CDR3, the DNA is TGCAGCGTCTTTGGGGGACCCAAAAACATTCAGTACTTC.

This clonotype is a singleton in its sample. The genes are TRBV7-3 and TRBJ2-5; TRBD2 matches at 8 bases. From germline, CDR1 is SGHTA and CDR2 FQGTGA. The trim removed 1 base at V and 5 bases at J, leaving 9 bases unmatched. The CDR3 is made up of 16 amino acids. As DNA, the CDR3 is TGTGCCAGCAGCTTAAACGCCGGGGGGGCCCCGGAGACCCAGTACTTC. Translated: CASSLNAGGAPETQYF.

This clonotype was detected a few times. This chain uses TRBV12-3 or TRBV12-4 with TRBJ1-2, with D possibly matching TRBD1 (5 bases). This CDR3 spans 16 amino acids. V dropped 4 bases and J dropped 7 bases, with 22 bases sitting between them. The CDR3 DNA is TGTGCCAGCAGTTCCTACCGGGACCCACTTGTCGCTGGCTACACCTTC. Its translation is CASSSYRDPLVAGYTF.

This clonotype has more than one count but fewer than ten. V usage is TRBV7-9 and J usage is TRBJ2-1; TRBD1 agrees at 8 bases. CDR1 SEHNR and CDR2 FQNEAQ come from the germline V gene (reference sequence). The V and J ends lost 2 bases and 7 bases, in that order; junction bases with no gene match: 19. The CDR3 covers 19 residues. The CDR3 spells CASSLPAAWAGGFGNEQFF. DNA for the CDR3: TGTGCCAGCAGCTTACCCGCCGCCTGGGCAGGGGGCTTCGGGAATGAGCAGTTCTTC.

This clonotype was found a few times. The J gene is TRBJ1-2, the V gene TRBV6-1; D uncertain. The V gene lost 6 bases and the J gene lost 4 bases, with 12 bases spanning the gap. This CDR3 has 13 amino acids. The germline V gene encodes CDR1 MNHNS and CDR2 SASEGT. DNA of the CDR3: TGTGCCAGCAGCCAAACCCTGACCTATGGCTACACCTTC. It yields the protein CASSQTLTYGYTF.

V gene TRBV5-8 combines with J gene TRBJ2-3; D gene unclear. The V gene's germline CDR1 is SGHTS and CDR2 YDEGEE. Between the trimmed V and J ends, which lost 2 bases and 4 bases, there was a span of 11 bases. This CDR3 comprises 14 residues. In nucleotides, the CDR3 is TGTGCCAGCAGCTTAGAGAGTTCGGCAGATACGCAGTATTTT. It encodes CASSLESSADTQYF.

The table lists this clonotype with a few counts. This chain links TRBV28 with TRBJ1-2; D uncertain. CDR3 size: 15 residues. V lost 4 bases to trimming and J lost 3 bases, with 15 bases between them. Per germline, CDR1 MDHEN and CDR2 SYDVKM. The CDR3 nucleotides read TGTGCCAGCAGTTCCGCTGGGGATGGCCACTATGGCTACACCTTC. Translation: CASSSAGDGHYGYTF.

The gene calls are TRBV2 and TRBJ2-7; a possible D gene is TRBD1 (5 bases). From germline, CDR1 is SNHLY and CDR2 FYNNEI. Trimming took off 6 bases at V and 0 bases at J, with 12 bases between the two ends. The CDR3 sequence is 14 residues long. In DNA form, the CDR3 reads TGTGCCAGCAGGGTGACAGAGCCCTCCTACGAGCAGTACTTC. This gives the protein CASRVTEPSYEQYF.

At least ten counts were recorded for this clonotype. The chain has TRBV2 and TRBJ1-2, with 9 bases matching TRBD1. Trimming took 6 bases from V and 2 from J; bases not matched to a gene: 4. CDR3 size: 14 residues. Germline V gene lookup returns CDR1 SNHLY and CDR2 FYNNEI. For the CDR3, the DNA is TGTGCCAGCAGCCCCGGACAGGGGAACTATGGCTACACCTTC. It specifies CASSPGQGNYGYTF.

This clonotype was picked up many times. The V and J genes are TRBV28 and TRBJ2-1, with a tentative D call TRBD2 (5 bases). From germline, CDR1 is MDHEN and CDR2 SYDVKM. CDR3 length: 15 residues. Trimming pared 3 bases from V and 3 bases from J, leaving 12 bases between. The CDR3 DNA reads TGTGCCAGCAGTTTTCCCCTACGGGGCTACAATGAGCAGTTCTTC. Its translation is CASSFPLRGYNEQFF.

The chain employs TRBV20-1 and TRBJ2-5; possible D gene TRBD2, 6 bases. The germline V gene has CDR1 DFQATT and CDR2 SNEGSKA (reference sequence). The V gene lost 6 bases and the J gene lost 0 bases, with 20 bases spanning the gap. The CDR3 extends over 16 amino acids. The CDR3 DNA is TGCAGTGCCACCCCGGTTGCGGGGTCATACCAAGAGACCCAGTACTTC. Amino acid sequence: CSATPVAGSYQETQYF.

This clonotype was found many times. The chain uses TRBV12-3 or TRBV12-4 and TRBJ2-3, with 8 bases lining up with TRBD2. With V trimmed by 5 bases and J by 0 bases, 7 bases remained unmatched. This CDR3 spans 16 amino acids. DNA of the CDR3: TGTGCCAGCAGTGGAACTTCGGGGGGGAGCACAGATACGCAGTATTTT. Translation: CASSGTSGGSTDTQYF.

V is TRBV11-2 and J is TRBJ2-7; D ambiguous. Germline values: CDR1 SGHAT, CDR2 FQNNGV. The CDR3 totals 13 residues. The germline V and J ends were trimmed by 6 bases and 2 bases, with 11 bases remaining between them. CDR3 loop: CASSRAPAYEQYF. CDR3 DNA sequence: TGTGCCAGCAGTAGGGCTCCAGCCTACGAGCAGTACTTC.

The chain links TRBV2 to TRBJ2-2; D not resolved. The V gene's germline CDR1 is SNHLY and CDR2 FYNNEI. Trimming cost V 11 bases and J 0 bases, with 4 bases left between them. The CDR3 loop spans 11 amino acids. CDR3 in DNA: TGTGCCGGCACGAACACCGGGGAGCTGTTTTTT. It specifies CAGTNTGELFF.

The chain joins TRBV19 to TRBJ2-1; no firm D call. This CDR3 contains 15 residues. The germline gives CDR1 LNHDA, CDR2 SQIVND (reference sequence). Trimming left V 1 base short and J 2 bases short, with 9 bases between. DNA for the CDR3: TGTGCCAGTAGTATAGGGCCAGGTACCTACAATGAGCAGTTCTTC. Amino acid sequence: CASSIGPGTYNEQFF.

This clonotype showed up many times. V usage is TRBV28 and J usage is TRBJ2-1, with D perhaps TRBD1 (6 bases). From germline, CDR1 is MDHEN and CDR2 SYDVKM. This CDR3 contains 17 residues. The V end was cut by 2 bases, the J end by 7 bases, with 21 bases between. The CDR3 DNA is TGTGCCAGCAGTTTACTTTCCCTGGGACATGGGGTTAATGAGCAGTTCTTC. The encoded protein is CASSLLSLGHGVNEQFF.

This clonotype occurred a few times. The chain joins TRBV20-1 to TRBJ2-1; the match to TRBD2 covers 13 bases. There are 17 residues in the CDR3. CDR1 DFQATT and CDR2 SNEGSKA come from the germline V gene (reference sequence). Trimming at V came to 5 bases and at J to 4 bases, leaving 11 bases not matched to a gene. CDR3 sequence: CSAPGTSGAQPYNEQFF. In DNA, the CDR3 is TGCAGTGCTCCCGGGACTAGCGGGGCCCAACCTTACAATGAGCAGTTCTTC.